The TCR beta chain described here comes from a study of post-analysis software for immune sequencing data (dated by TCRdb to the mid-2010s). Regarding the research as a whole: Disease courses on record covered relapsing-remitting, secondary progressive and progressive-relapsing multiple sclerosis, though some patients had no subtype annotation. Patient repertoires were compared against about twelve previously published healthy control repertoires from donors aged roughly 6 to 25 years. A subset of samples was prepared in parallel using single-end sample barcoding, then pooled and co-amplified after Illumina adapter ligation.

The method behind the library was PCR. TCRdb names Illumina HiSeq 2500 as the instrument used. To reduce PCR and sequencing biases, unique molecular identifiers were incorporated into the TCR beta cDNA libraries. Every 1 to 10 million input T cells yielded roughly 0.5 million cDNA molecules, meaning each molecule approximated one T cell. The patient libraries were prepared and sequenced with the same protocol used for the earlier healthy control dataset. Samples belonging to the same batch were prepared together, multiplexed and sequenced on a shared HiSeq lane. From the authors' description of their analysis: Raw barcoded reads were processed with MIGEC, discarding single-read molecular identifier groups before consensus assembly and CDR3 extraction. VDJtools was used for post-analysis of the clonotype tables, and diversity was normalized by down-sampling every dataset to the size of the smallest sample. To correct batch-related cross-sample contamination, repertoire overlap clustering matched CDR3 amino acid sequences but not nucleotide sequences. Starting from the raw public reads, TCRdb applied fastp trimming at Q25, assembled clones with MiXCR and retained in-frame beta chains. Under each unique CDR3 protein, matching rows form one entry showing the most common genes and DNA. The V and J calls come from TCRdb's annotation, not from the publication. The sample table records some 690,000 distinct CDR3 sequences; roughly 30% of these occur just once. The ten largest clonotypes hold around 0.6% of the sample.

To demonstrate the VDJtools post-analysis software, TCR beta repertoires were profiled from the peripheral blood of roughly 14 young patients with multiple sclerosis. The patients with multiple sclerosis were children and adolescents between roughly 6 and 15 years of age. Remarks on this clonotype: The antigen it recognizes is unknown. Base-call qualities are not available, and no considerably larger clone is one nucleotide away.

The germline V end is reduced by 4 bases and the J end by 2 bases; junction bases left unmatched: 5. Including the terminal cysteine and phenylalanine, the CDR3 comprises 17 residues. Only the CDR3 part of the read is kept: 51 bases, read in frame from the first base. Looking up the germline V gene yields CDR1 KGHDR and CDR2 SFDVKD. General study outcomes and caveats: Significantly higher frequencies in patients than in controls were found for a handful of TRBV segments, including TRBV5-6, TRBV5-1 and TRBV20-1. The multiple sclerosis patient group was slightly younger than the control group. When samples were clustered directly using the F measure, samples prepared in the same batch co-clustered strongly, which prompted a batch-effect correction. Compared with controls, multiple sclerosis patients had significantly lower normalized Chao1 diversity, a finding suggesting substantial peripheral T-cell clonal expansion.

The material sequenced was blood. The chain joins TRBV24-1 to TRBJ2-1, with 12 bases in between that match TRBD2. This TCR came from a girl aged 10 to 17 with multiple sclerosis. The CDR3: CATSEWTSGATYNEQFF. In nucleotides, the sequence is TGTGCCACCAGTGAGTGGACTAGCGGGGCCACCTACAATGAGCAGTTCTTC.